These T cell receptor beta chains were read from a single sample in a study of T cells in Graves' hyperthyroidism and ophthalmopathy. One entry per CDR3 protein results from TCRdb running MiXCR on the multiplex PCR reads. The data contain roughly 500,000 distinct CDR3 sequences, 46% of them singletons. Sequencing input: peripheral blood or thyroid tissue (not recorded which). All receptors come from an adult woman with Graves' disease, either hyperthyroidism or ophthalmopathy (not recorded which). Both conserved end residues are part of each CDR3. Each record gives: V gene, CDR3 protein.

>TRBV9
CASSARDRGGYYGYTF
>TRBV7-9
CASSWGLAGLTGELFF
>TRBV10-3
CAINAQGDYGYTF
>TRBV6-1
CASSESPRGAGSEQYF
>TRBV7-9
CASSLTTQETQYF
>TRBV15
CATSIYNTGELFF
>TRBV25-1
CASIGLIRALKRNEAFF
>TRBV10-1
CATSLGAEQYF
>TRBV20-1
CSARGLAGDVSTGELFF
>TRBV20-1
CSARPIGGAYEQYF
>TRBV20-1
CSAKPTGYGPQHF
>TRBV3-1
CASSQSRAFGGVKQYF
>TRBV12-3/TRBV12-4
CASSPGTGEVGYTF
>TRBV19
CASSREWRIHEQYF